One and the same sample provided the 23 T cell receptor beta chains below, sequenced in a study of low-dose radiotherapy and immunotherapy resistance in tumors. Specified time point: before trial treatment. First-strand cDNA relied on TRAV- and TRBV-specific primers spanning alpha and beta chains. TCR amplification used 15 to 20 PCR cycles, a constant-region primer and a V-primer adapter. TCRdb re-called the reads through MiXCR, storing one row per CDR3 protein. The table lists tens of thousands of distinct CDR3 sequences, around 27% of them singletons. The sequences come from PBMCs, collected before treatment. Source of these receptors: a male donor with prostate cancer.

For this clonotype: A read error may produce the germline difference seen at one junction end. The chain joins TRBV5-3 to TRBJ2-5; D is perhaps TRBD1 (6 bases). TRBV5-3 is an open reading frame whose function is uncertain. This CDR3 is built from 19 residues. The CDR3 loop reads CASSSPHTQKGTLQETQYF. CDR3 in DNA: TGTGCCAGCAGCTCCCCCCACACGCAAAAAGGGACACTTCAAGAGACCCAGTACTTC.

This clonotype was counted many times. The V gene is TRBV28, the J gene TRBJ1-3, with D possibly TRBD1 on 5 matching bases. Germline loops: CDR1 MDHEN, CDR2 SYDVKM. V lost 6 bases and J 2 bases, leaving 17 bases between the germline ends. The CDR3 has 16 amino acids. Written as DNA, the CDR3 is TGTGCCAGCAGGGGACCCACTAGATGGGCTGGAAACACCATATATTTT. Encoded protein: CASRGPTRWAGNTIYF. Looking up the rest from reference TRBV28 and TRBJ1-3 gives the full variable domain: DVKVTQSSRYLVKRTGEKVFLECVQDMDHENMFWYRQDPGLGLRLIYFSYDVKMKEKGDIPEGYSVSREKKERFSLILESASTNQTSMYLCASRGPTRWAGNTIYFGEGSWLTVV.

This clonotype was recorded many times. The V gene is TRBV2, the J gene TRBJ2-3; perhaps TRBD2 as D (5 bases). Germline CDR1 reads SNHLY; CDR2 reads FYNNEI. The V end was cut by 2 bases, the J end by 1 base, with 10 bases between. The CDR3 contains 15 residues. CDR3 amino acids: CASSEPLAGTDTQYF. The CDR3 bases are TGTGCCAGCAGTGAACCCCTAGCAGGCACAGATACGCAGTATTTT.

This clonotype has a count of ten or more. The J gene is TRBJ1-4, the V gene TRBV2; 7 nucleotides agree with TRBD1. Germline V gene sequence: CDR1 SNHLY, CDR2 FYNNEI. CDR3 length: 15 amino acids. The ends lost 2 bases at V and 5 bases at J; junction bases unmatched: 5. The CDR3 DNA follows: TGTGCCAGCAGTGAAACGGGACAGAGGAATGAAAAACTGTTTTTT. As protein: CASSETGQRNEKLFF.

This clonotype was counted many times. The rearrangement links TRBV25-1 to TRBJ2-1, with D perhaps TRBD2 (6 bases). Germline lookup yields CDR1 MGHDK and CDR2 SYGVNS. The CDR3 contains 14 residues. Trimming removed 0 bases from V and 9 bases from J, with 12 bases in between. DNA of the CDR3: TGTGCCAGCAGTGAATACGGGGGAATGGGTGAGCAGTTCTTC. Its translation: CASSEYGGMGEQFF.

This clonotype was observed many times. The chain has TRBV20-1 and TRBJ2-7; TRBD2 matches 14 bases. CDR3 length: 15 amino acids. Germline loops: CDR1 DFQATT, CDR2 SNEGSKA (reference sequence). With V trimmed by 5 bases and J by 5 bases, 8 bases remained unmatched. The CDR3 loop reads CSAYRTSGRSNEQYF. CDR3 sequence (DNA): TGCAGTGCTTATCGGACTAGCGGGAGGTCGAACGAGCAGTACTTC.

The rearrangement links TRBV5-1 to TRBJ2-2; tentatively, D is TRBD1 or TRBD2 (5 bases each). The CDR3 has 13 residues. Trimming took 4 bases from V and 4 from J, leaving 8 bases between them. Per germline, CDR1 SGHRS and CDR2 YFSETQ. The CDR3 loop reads CASSHGATGELFF. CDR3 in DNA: TGCGCCAGCAGCCACGGGGCCACCGGGGAGCTGTTTTTT.

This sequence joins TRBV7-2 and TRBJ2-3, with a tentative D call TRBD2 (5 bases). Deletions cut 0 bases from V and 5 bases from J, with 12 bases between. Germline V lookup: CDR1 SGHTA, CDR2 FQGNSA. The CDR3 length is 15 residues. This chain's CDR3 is CASSLAVGRGDTQYF. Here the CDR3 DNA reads TGTGCCAGCAGCTTAGCGGTAGGGAGAGGAGATACGCAGTATTTT.

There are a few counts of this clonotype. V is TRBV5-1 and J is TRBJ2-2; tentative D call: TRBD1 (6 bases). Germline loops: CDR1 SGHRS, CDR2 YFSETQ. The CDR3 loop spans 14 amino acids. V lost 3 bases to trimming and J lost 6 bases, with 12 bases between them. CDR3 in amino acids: CASSSIGGSGELFF. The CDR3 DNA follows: TGCGCCAGCAGCTCAATAGGGGGTTCCGGGGAGCTGTTTTTT.

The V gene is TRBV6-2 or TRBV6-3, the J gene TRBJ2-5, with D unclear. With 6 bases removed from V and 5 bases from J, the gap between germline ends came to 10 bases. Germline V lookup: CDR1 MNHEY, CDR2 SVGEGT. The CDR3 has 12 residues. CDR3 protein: CASRGSRETQYF. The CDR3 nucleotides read TGTGCCAGCAGAGGCAGCAGGGAGACCCAGTACTTC.

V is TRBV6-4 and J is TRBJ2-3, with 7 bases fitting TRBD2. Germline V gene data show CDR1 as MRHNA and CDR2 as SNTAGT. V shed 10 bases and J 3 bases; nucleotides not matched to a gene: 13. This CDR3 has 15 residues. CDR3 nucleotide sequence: TGTGCCATTGCCAGGGTGGCGGGGGTAACAGATACGCAGTATTTT. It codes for CAIARVAGVTDTQYF.

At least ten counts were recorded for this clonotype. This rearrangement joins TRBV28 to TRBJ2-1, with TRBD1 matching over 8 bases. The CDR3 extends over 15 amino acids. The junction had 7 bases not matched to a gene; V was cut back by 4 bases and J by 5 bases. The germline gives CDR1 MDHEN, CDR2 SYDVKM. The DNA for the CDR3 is TGTGCCAGCAGTTGGGGGACAGGTCGGAACAATGAGCAGTTCTTC. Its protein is CASSWGTGRNNEQFF.

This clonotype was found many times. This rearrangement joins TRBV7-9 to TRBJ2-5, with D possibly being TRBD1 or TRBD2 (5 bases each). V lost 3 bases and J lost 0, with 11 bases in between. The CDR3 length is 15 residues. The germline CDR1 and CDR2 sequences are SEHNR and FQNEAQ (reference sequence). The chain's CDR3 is CASSFSGGYQETQYF. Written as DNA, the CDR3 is TGTGCCAGCAGCTTTTCTGGGGGATACCAAGAGACCCAGTACTTC.

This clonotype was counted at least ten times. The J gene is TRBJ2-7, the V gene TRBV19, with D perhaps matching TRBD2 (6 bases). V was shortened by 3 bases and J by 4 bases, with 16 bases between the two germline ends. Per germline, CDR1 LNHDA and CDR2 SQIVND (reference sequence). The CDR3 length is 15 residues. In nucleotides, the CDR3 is TGTGCCAGTAGTATCTCGCGGGACCAGTTTTACGAGCAGTACTTC. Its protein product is CASSISRDQFYEQYF. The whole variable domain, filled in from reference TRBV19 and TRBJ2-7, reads DGGITQSPKYLFRKEGQNVTLSCEQNLNHDAMYWYRQDPGQGLRLIYYSQIVNDFQKGDIAEGYSVSREKKESFPLTVTSAQKNPTAFYLCASSISRDQFYEQYFGPGTRLTVT.

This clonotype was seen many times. The CDR3 loop is CASSMGGFATNEKLFF. CDR3 DNA: TGTGCCAGTAGTATGGGCGGATTTGCAACTAATGAAAAACTGTTTTTT. The gene calls are TRBV19 and TRBJ1-4; no reliable D call. CDR1 and CDR2 from the germline V gene are LNHDA and SQIVND (reference sequence). CDR3 size: 16 residues. V was trimmed by 3 bases and J by 0 bases, leaving 11 bases between them. Variable domain in full (rest from reference TRBV19 and TRBJ1-4): DGGITQSPKYLFRKEGQNVTLSCEQNLNHDAMYWYRQDPGQGLRLIYYSQIVNDFQKGDIAEGYSVSREKKESFPLTVTSAQKNPTAFYLCASSMGGFATNEKLFFGSGTQLSVL.

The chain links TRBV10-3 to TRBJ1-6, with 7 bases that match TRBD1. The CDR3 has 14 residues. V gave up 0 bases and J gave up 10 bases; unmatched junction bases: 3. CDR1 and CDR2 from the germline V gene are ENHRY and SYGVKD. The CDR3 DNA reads TGTGCCATCAGTGAGTCGGGACAGTTCTCACCCCTCCACTTT. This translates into CAISESGQFSPLHF.

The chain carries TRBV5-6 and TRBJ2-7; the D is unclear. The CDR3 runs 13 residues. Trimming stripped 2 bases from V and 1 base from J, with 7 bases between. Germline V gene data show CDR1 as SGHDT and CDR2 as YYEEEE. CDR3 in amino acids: CASSLRPSYEQYF. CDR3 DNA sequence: TGTGCCAGCAGCTTAAGGCCTTCCTACGAGCAGTACTTC.

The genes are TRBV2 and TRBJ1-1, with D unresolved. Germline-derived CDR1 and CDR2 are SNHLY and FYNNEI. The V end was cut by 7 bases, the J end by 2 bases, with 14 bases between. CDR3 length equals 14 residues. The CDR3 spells CASKASASNTEAFF. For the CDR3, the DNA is TGTGCCAGCAAGGCCTCAGCCAGTAACACTGAAGCTTTCTTT.

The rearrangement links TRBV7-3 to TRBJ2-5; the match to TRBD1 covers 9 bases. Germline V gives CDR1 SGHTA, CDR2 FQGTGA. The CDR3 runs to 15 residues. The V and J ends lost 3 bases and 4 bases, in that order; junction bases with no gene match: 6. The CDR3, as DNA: TGTGCCAGCAGCTTGGGGACAGGGAGTACAGAGACCCAGTACTTC. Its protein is CASSLGTGSTETQYF. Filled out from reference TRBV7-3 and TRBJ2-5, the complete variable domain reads GAGVSQTPSNKVTEKGKYVELRCDPISGHTALYWYRQSLGQGPEFLIYFQGTGAADDSGLPNDRFFAVRPEGSVSTLKIQRTERGDSAVYLCASSLGTGSTETQYFGPGTRLLVL.

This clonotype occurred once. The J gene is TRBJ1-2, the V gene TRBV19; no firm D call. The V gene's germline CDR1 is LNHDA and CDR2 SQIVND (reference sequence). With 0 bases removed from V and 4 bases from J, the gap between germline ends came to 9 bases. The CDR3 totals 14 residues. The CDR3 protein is CASSIDRYAYGYTF. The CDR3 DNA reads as TGTGCCAGTAGTATAGATCGGTACGCCTATGGCTACACCTTC.

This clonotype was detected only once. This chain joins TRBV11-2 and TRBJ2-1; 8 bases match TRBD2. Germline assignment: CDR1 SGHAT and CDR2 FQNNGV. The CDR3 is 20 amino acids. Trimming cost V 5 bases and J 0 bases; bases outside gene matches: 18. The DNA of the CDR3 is TGTGCCAGCAGCCACACCCGGGGGGGGAGACAGTCGGGCTCCTACAATGAGCAGTTCTTC. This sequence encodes CASSHTRGGRQSGSYNEQFF.

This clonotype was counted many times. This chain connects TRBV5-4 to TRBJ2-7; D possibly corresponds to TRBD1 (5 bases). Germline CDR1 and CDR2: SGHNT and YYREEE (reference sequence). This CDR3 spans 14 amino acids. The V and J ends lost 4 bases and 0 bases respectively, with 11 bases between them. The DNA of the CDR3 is TGTGCCAGCAGCCCAACGACAGCCTCCTACGAGCAGTACTTC. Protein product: CASSPTTASYEQYF.

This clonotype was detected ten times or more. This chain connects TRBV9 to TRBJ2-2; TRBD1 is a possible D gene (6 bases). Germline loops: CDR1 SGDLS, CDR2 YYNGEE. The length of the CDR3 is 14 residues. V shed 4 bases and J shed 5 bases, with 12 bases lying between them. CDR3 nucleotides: TGTGCCAGCAGCCCCCAGGGGCATACCGGGGAGCTGTTTTTT. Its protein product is CASSPQGHTGELFF.